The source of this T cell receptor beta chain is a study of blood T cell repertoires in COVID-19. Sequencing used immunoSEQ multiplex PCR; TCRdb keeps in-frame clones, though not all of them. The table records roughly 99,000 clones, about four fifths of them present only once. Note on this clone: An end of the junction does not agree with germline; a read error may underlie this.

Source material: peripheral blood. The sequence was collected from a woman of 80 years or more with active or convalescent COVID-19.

The CDR3 spells CASSLIRGSGEQFF. The CDR3 DNA reads as TGTGCCAGCAGCTTGATTAGGGGGAGTGGCGAGCAGTTCTTC. The rearrangement joins TRBV5-1 to TRBJ2-1, with D tentatively TRBD1 (6 bases). The CDR3 spans 14 residues. From germline, CDR1 is SGHRS and CDR2 YFSETQ.